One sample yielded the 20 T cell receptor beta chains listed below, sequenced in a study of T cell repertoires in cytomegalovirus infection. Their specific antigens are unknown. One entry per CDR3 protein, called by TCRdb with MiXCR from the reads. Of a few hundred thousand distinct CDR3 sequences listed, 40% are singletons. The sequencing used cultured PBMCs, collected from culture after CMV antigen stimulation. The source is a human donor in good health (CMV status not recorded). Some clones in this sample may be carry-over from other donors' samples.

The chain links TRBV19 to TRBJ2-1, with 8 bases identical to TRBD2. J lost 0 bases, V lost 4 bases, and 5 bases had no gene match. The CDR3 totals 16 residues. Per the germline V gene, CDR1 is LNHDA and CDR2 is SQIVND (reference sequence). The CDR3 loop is CASSSVSGISYNEQFF. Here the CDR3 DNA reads TGTGCCAGTAGTAGTGTTAGCGGGATCTCCTACAATGAGCAGTTCTTC.

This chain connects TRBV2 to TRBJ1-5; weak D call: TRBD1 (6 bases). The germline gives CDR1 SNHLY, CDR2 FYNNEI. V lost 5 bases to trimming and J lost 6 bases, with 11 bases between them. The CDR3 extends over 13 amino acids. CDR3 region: CASSTQGGQPQHF. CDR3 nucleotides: TGTGCCAGCAGTACACAGGGAGGTCAGCCCCAGCATTTT.

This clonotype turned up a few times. CDR3 nucleotide sequence: TGTGCCAGCAGCATCAACAGGGACCCGGGCACTGAAGCTTTCTTT. Protein: CASSINRDPGTEAFF. This chain links TRBV7-2 with TRBJ1-1; tentatively, D is TRBD1 (6 bases). The CDR3 is 15 residues long. Per germline, CDR1 SGHTA and CDR2 FQGNSA. Between the trimmed V and J ends, which lost 5 bases and 4 bases, there was a span of 17 bases.

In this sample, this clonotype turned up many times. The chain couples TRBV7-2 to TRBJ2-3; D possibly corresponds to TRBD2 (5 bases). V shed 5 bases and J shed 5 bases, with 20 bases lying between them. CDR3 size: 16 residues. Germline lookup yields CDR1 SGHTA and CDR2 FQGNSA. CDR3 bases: TGTGCCAGCAGCCTCTTTATGGGCGGGCCAGGAGATACGCAGTATTTT. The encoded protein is CASSLFMGGPGDTQYF.

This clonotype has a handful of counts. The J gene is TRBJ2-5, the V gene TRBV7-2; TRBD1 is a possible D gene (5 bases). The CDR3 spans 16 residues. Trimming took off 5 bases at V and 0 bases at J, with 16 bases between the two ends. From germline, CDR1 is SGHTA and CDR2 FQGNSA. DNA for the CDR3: TGTGCCAGCAGCCCCGTTGGGGCAGTGTACCAAGAGACCCAGTACTTC. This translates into CASSPVGAVYQETQYF.

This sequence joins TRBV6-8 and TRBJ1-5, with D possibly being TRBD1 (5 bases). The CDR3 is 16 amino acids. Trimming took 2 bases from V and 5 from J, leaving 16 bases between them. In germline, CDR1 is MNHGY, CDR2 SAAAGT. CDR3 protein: CASSYLRRDGDQPQHF. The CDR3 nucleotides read TGTGCCAGCAGTTACCTGAGGAGGGACGGTGATCAGCCCCAGCATTTT.

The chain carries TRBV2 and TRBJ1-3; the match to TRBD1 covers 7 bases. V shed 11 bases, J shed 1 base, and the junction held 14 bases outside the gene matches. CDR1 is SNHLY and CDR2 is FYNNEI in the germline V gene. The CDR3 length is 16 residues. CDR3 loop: CAGDGTVSESGNTIYF. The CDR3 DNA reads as TGTGCCGGAGACGGGACAGTGAGTGAGTCTGGAAACACCATATATTTT.

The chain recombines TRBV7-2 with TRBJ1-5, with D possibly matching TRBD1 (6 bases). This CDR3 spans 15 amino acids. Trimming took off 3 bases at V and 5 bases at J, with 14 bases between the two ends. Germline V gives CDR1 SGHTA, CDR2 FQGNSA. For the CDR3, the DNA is TGTGCCAGCAGCTTTGGGGCCGGGGGCCATCAGCCCCAGCATTTT. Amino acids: CASSFGAGGHQPQHF. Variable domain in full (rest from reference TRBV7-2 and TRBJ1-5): GAGVSQSPSNKVTEKGKDVELRCDPISGHTALYWYRQSLGQGLEFLIYFQGNSAPDKSGLPSDRFSAERTGGSVSTLTIQRTQQEDSAVYLCASSFGAGGHQPQHFGDGTRLSIL.

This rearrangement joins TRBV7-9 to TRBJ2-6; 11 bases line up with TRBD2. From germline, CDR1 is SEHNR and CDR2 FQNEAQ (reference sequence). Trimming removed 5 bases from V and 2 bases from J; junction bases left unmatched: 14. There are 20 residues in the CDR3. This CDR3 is CASSPGGSGTSGPGANVLTF. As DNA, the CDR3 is TGTGCCAGCAGCCCCGGAGGGTCCGGGACTAGCGGTCCTGGGGCCAACGTCCTGACTTTC.

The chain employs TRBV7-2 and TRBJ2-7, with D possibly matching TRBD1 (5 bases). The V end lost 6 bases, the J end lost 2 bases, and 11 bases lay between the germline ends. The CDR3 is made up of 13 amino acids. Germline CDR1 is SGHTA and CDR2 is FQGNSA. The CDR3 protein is CASSDSPPYEQYF. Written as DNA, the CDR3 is TGTGCCAGCAGTGACAGCCCACCCTACGAGCAGTACTTC. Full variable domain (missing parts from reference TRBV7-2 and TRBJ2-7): GAGVSQSPSNKVTEKGKDVELRCDPISGHTALYWYRQSLGQGLEFLIYFQGNSAPDKSGLPSDRFSAERTGGSVSTLTIQRTQQEDSAVYLCASSDSPPYEQYFGPGTRLTVT.

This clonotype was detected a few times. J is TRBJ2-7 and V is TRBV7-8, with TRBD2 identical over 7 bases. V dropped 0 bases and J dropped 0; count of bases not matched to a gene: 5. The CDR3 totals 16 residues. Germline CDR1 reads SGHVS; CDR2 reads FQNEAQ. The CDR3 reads CASSLAGGGYSYEQYF. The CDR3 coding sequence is TGTGCCAGCAGCTTAGCAGGCGGGGGTTACTCCTACGAGCAGTACTTC.

The chain's CDR3 is CASSLEDRVNYEQYF. The CDR3 region has the DNA TGTGCCAGCAGCTTGGAAGACAGGGTCAACTACGAGCAGTACTTC. The chain couples TRBV11-1 to TRBJ2-7; TRBD1 matches at 7 bases. CDR1 is SGHAT, CDR2 FQDESV, per germline (reference sequence). Trimming took 3 bases from V and 3 from J; bases not matched to a gene: 8. The CDR3 spans 15 residues.

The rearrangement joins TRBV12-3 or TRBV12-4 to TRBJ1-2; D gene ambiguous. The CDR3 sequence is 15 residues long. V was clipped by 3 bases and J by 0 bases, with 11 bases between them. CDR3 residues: CASSFLIEPNYGYTF. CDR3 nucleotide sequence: TGTGCCAGCAGTTTCTTAATTGAGCCTAACTATGGCTACACCTTC.

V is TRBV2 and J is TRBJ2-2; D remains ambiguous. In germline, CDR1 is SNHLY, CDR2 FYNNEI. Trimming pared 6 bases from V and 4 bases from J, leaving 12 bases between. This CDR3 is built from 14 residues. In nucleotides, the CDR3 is TGTGCCAGCAGGGGTGTCAGAGGCACCGGGGAGCTGTTTTTT. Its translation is CASRGVRGTGELFF.

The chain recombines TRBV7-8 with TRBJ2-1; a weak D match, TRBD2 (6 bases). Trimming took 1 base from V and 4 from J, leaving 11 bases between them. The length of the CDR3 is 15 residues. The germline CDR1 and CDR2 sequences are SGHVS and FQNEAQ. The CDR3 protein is CASSLGRTTYNEQFF. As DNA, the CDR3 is TGTGCCAGCAGCTTAGGACGGACTACGTACAATGAGCAGTTCTTC.

This chain's CDR3 is CASFRDGDYEQYF. Written as DNA, the CDR3 is TGTGCCAGCTTTAGGGACGGGGACTACGAGCAGTACTTC. The J gene is TRBJ2-7, the V gene TRBV6-6, with D possibly being TRBD1 or TRBD2 (5 bases each). This CDR3 is built from 13 residues. CDR1 and CDR2 from the germline V gene are MNHNY and SVGAGI (reference sequence). V dropped 8 bases and J dropped 3 bases, with 14 bases sitting between them.

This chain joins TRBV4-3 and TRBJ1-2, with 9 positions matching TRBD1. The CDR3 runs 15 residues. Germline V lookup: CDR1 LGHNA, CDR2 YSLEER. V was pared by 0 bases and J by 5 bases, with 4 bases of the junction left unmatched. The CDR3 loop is CASSQEGDRVYGYTF. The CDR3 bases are TGCGCCAGCAGCCAAGAGGGGGACAGGGTGTATGGCTACACCTTC.

DNA for the CDR3: TGTGCCACTAGGACTAGCGGGAGTAGGAATGAGCAGTTCTTC. Translating it yields CATRTSGSRNEQFF. This chain joins TRBV7-8 and TRBJ2-1; TRBD2 matches 13 bases. CDR3 size: 14 residues. CDR1 and CDR2 from the germline V gene are SGHVS and FQNEAQ. The trim removed 10 bases at V and 7 bases at J, leaving 7 bases unmatched.

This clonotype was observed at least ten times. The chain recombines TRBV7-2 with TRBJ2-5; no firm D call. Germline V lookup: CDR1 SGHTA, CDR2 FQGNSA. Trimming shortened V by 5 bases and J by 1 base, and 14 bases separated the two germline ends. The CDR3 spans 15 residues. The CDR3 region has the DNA TGTGCCAGCAGCCCTAGTCTCTTGGCCCAAGAGACCCAGTACTTC. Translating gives CASSPSLLAQETQYF.

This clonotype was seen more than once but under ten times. DNA for the CDR3: TGTGCCAGCAGCCAAGAGCGGAGTCCGGATTACAATGAGCAGTTCTTC. It encodes CASSQERSPDYNEQFF. This chain uses TRBV7-6 with TRBJ2-1; D perhaps matches TRBD2 (5 bases). The V gene lost 5 bases and the J gene lost 4 bases, with 18 bases spanning the gap. Germline V gives CDR1 SGHVS, CDR2 FNYEAQ. The CDR3 has 16 residues. Full variable domain (rest looked up from reference TRBV7-6 and TRBJ2-1): GAGVSQSPRYKVTKRGQDVALRCDPISGHVSLYWYRQALGQGPEFLTYFNYEAQQDKSGLPNDRFSAERPEGSISTLTIQRTEQRDSAMYRCASSQERSPDYNEQFFGPGTRLTVL.